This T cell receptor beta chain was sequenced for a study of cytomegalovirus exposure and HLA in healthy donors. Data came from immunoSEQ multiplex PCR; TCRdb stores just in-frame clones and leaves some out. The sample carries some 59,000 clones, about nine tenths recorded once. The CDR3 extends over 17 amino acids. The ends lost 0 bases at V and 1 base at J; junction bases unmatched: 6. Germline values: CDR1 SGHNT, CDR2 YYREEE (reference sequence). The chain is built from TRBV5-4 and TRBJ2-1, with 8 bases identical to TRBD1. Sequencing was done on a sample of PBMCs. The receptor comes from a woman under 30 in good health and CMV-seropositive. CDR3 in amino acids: CASSLVAGQVSYNEQFF. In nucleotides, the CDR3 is TGTGCCAGCAGCTTGGTGGCGGGACAGGTTTCCTACAATGAGCAGTTCTTC.